This record looks at one T cell receptor beta chain sequence and its context. One entry per CDR3 protein, called by TCRdb with MiXCR from the 5' RACE reads. Among about 96,000 distinct CDR3 sequences, approximately 15% were seen once, and the ten largest hold 6.2%. These data originate in a study of T cells of healthy individuals. Germline assignment: CDR1 MGHDK and CDR2 SYGVNS. The CDR3 is 14 amino acids. Trimming left V 3 bases short and J 3 bases short, with 9 bases between. The sequence came from a human donor in good health. V is TRBV25-1 and J is TRBJ1-5, with D uncertain. CDR3 protein: CASSDRRLNQPQHF. The CDR3 nucleotides read TGTGCCAGCAGTGATAGGCGTCTCAATCAGCCCCAGCATTTT.